A selection of T cell receptor beta chains follows, all from one sample in a study of pediatric ulcerative colitis. Sequenced by immunoSEQ multiplex PCR; TCRdb stores in-frame clones only, minus some. In the table there are about 64,000 clones, about nine tenths of which are singletons. The sequenced material came from blood. The source of these receptors is a boy between 10 and 17 years old with severe ulcerative colitis. Each CDR3 is given with its conserved first and last residue. D genes are given only for firm matches. The size of a clone is reported for some rows only, either as once, few or many, or as a class for expanded clones.

TRBV10-3	TRBJ2-1	15	-	-	CAIRTSSGPYNEQFF	TGTGCCATCAGGACATCATCCGGGCCCTACAATGAGCAGTTCTTC
TRBV6-6	TRBJ2-5	13	-	-	CASSQWGEETQYF	TGTGCCAGCAGCCAGTGGGGGGAAGAGACCCAGTACTTC
TRBV5-6	TRBJ2-7	15	-	few	CASSYRTLNNYEQYF	TGTGCCAGCAGCTACCGGACCCTCAACAACTACGAGCAGTACTTC
TRBV9	TRBJ2-5	15	-	-	CASSVEPYKGETQYF	TGTGCCAGCAGCGTAGAACCATACAAAGGGGAGACCCAGTACTTC
TRBV5-6	TRBJ2-3	16	-	-	CASSFGTGGSTDTQYF	TGTGCCAGCAGCTTCGGTACAGGAGGGAGTACAGATACGCAGTATTTT
TRBV4-1	TRBJ2-2	12	-	once	CASSQVDGELFF	TGCGCCAGCAGCCAAGTTGACGGGGAGCTGTTTTTT
TRBV11-2	TRBJ2-1	18	-	-	CASSLVPPTGAVDNEQFF	TGTGCCAGCAGCTTAGTTCCCCCTACGGGAGCGGTGGACAATGAGCAGTTCTTC
TRBV7-9	TRBJ1-1	13	-	once	CASSLSGAAEAFF	TGTGCCAGCAGCTTATCTGGTGCGGCTGAAGCTTTCTTT
TRBV30	TRBJ2-1	13	-	once	CAWSGPIRCEQFF	TGTGCCTGGAGTGGCCCGATACGGTGTGAGCAGTTCTTC
TRBV7-9	TRBJ2-1	15	-	-	CASSYPGSSYNEQFF	TGTGCCAGCAGCTACCCGGGGAGCTCCTACAATGAGCAGTTCTTC
TRBV9	TRBJ2-2	13	-	medium-sized	CASSVGGSGELFF	TGTGCCAGCAGCGTAGGGGGTTCCGGGGAGCTGTTTTTT
TRBV6-5	TRBJ2-2	15	-	-	CASSYNTGPAGELFF	TGTGCCAGCAGTTACAACACGGGTCCGGCCGGGGAGCTGTTTTTT
TRBV7-2	TRBJ2-3	15	-	once	CASSKLAASTDTQYF	TGTGCCAGCAGCAAACTAGCTGCTAGCACAGATACGCAGTATTTT
TRBV5-1	TRBJ1-2	13	-	-	CASSLEQGYGYTF	TGCGCCAGCAGCTTGGAGCAGGGTTACGGCTACACCTTC
TRBV4-1	TRBJ2-2	15	TRBD1	-	CASSQLGTVAGELFF	TGCGCCAGCAGCCAACTGGGGACAGTGGCCGGGGAGCTGTTTTTT
TRBV18	TRBJ2-3	16	TRBD2	-	CASSPPFLAGTDTQYF	TGTGCCAGCTCACCACCATTCCTAGCGGGAACAGATACGCAGTATTTT
TRBV30	TRBJ1-5	15	TRBD1	-	CAWDPGQGSNQPQHF	TGTGCCTGGGATCCGGGACAGGGTAGCAATCAGCCCCAGCATTTT
TRBV4-3	TRBJ2-3	15	-	once	CASSQDAQVGDTQYF	TGCGCCAGCAGCCAAGACGCCCAGGTTGGAGATACGCAGTATTTT
TRBV30	TRBJ2-7	12	-	-	CAWKEGTNEQYF	TGTGCCTGGAAGGAGGGGACGAACGAGCAGTACTTC
TRBV4-1	TRBJ2-5	16	-	few	CASSQDAAGGAETQYF	TGCGCCAGCAGCCAAGATGCGGCTGGGGGGGCTGAGACCCAGTACTTC
TRBV25-1	TRBJ1-2	13	TRBD1	-	CASSYRGFYGYTF	TGTGCCAGCAGCTACAGGGGCTTCTATGGCTACACCTTC
TRBV4-1	TRBJ2-7	16	TRBD2	-	CASSQGALSGSYEQYF	TGCGCCAGCAGCCAAGGGGCCCTTAGCGGGAGCTACGAGCAGTACTTC
TRBV7-2	TRBJ2-7	15	-	-	CASSPSTTISYEQYF	TGTGCCAGCAGCCCATCTACGACTATCTCCTACGAGCAGTACTTC
TRBV6-6	TRBJ2-7	15	TRBD2	-	CASSFKREGPYEQYF	TGTGCCAGCAGTTTCAAGAGGGAGGGACCCTACGAGCAGTACTTC
TRBV6-1	TRBJ2-1	12	-	-	CASSGTVNEQFF	TGTGCCAGCAGTGGGACGGTCAATGAGCAGTTCTTC
TRBV6-1	TRBJ2-7	13	TRBD1	-	CASSQDRAGEQYF	TGTGCCAGCAGTCAAGACAGGGCTGGCGAGCAGTACTTC
TRBV19	TRBJ1-2	15	TRBD1	once	CASSMFGDSNYGYTF	TGTGCCAGTAGTATGTTCGGGGACAGCAACTATGGCTACACCTTC
TRBV19	TRBJ1-2	13	TRBD1	-	CASSRDSSYGYTF	TGTGCCAGTAGCAGGGACAGCAGTTATGGCTACACCTTC
TRBV5-1	TRBJ2-7	15	TRBD2	-	CASTSGTSASYEQYF	TGCGCCAGCACCTCCGGGACTAGCGCCTCTTACGAGCAGTACTTC
TRBV25-1	TRBJ1-1	14	-	-	CASSGTGMRTEAFF	TGTGCCAGCTCGGGGACGGGGATGCGGACTGAAGCTTTCTTT
TRBV30	TRBJ1-4	13	-	-	CAWMEGYNEKLFF	TGTGCCTGGATGGAGGGCTATAATGAAAAACTGTTTTTT
TRBV29-1	TRBJ1-1	14	TRBD1	-	CSTIGQVLNTEAFF	TGCAGCACAATCGGACAGGTCCTGAACACTGAAGCTTTCTTT
TRBV5-1	TRBJ1-1	15	-	-	CASSLELTGNTEAFF	TGCGCCAGCAGCTTGGAATTAACAGGGAACACTGAAGCTTTCTTT
TRBV29-1	TRBJ2-2	16	TRBD1	-	CSAPHPGQGYTGELFF	TGCAGCGCCCCCCATCCAGGACAGGGTTACACCGGGGAGCTGTTTTTT
TRBV30	TRBJ2-5	15	TRBD2	-	CAWGFHSGRGETQYF	TGTGCCTGGGGATTCCATAGCGGGAGGGGAGAGACCCAGTACTTC
TRBV6-1	TRBJ1-2	15	-	-	CASSEVGGLTYGYTF	TGTGCCAGCAGTGAAGTGGGGGGGCTTACCTATGGCTACACCTTC
TRBV19	TRBJ2-7	15	-	-	CASSPTLQWVPEQYF	TGTGCCAGTAGTCCCACACTCCAATGGGTACCCGAGCAGTACTTC